The 7 T cell receptor beta chains presented below share a single source sample, sequenced in a study of CD8 T cells in Susac syndrome. RNA, at about 0.45 to 1 ug, was reverse transcribed with random hexamers. TCRdb analysed the immunoSEQ multiplex PCR reads with MiXCR anew, one entry per CDR3 protein. The sample contains around 170,000 distinct CDR3 sequences, approximately 94% of which appear only once. The sequenced sample was CD4+ T cells from PBMCs. The receptors were sampled from a human donor with Susac syndrome.

In its sample, this clonotype was seen once. J is TRBJ2-3 and V is TRBV3-1, with D perhaps TRBD1 or TRBD2 (5 bases each). The CDR3 is 16 residues long. The V gene lost 0 bases and the J gene lost 1 base, with 11 bases spanning the gap. In germline, CDR1 is LGHDT, CDR2 YNNKEL (reference sequence). The CDR3 sequence is CASSQDQGRGTDTQYF. In DNA form, the CDR3 reads TGTGCCAGCAGCCAAGATCAGGGACGAGGCACAGATACGCAGTATTTT.

The V and J genes are TRBV14 and TRBJ2-2; TRBD1 matches at 7 bases. Unmatched junction bases numbered 8, after V lost 6 bases and J lost 1 base. The CDR3 is made up of 16 amino acids. Germline lookup yields CDR1 SGHDN and CDR2 FVKESK. The CDR3 here is CASSSAGTVNTGELFF. The CDR3 DNA sequence: TGTGCCAGCAGTTCCGCCGGGACAGTGAACACCGGGGAGCTGTTTTTT.

The chain recombines TRBV13 with TRBJ1-5; 8 bases match TRBD1. CDR3 size: 16 residues. The germline V gene has CDR1 PRHDT and CDR2 FYEKMQ (reference sequence). V lost 3 bases and J lost 0; bases outside the gene matches: 4. The CDR3 region is CASSLAGGVSNQPQHF. CDR3 DNA sequence: TGTGCCAGCAGCTTGGCAGGGGGCGTTAGCAATCAGCCCCAGCATTTT.

The V gene is TRBV13, the J gene TRBJ2-7; D not resolved. Germline V gives CDR1 PRHDT, CDR2 FYEKMQ (reference sequence). The CDR3 length is 11 residues. Trimming stripped 6 bases from V and 5 bases from J, with 8 bases between. The CDR3 spells CASSSLNEQYF. The CDR3 region has the DNA TGTGCCAGCAGTTCACTCAACGAGCAGTACTTC.

The genes are TRBV5-1 and TRBJ2-1, with 10 bases lining up with TRBD2. Trimming removed 0 bases from V and 5 bases from J; junction bases left unmatched: 2. Looked up from germline, CDR1 is SGHRS and CDR2 is YFSETQ. This CDR3 is built from 15 residues. DNA of the CDR3: TGCGCCAGCAGCTTGGAGCGGGGGGGGCACAATGAGCAGTTCTTC. It codes for CASSLERGGHNEQFF.

V is TRBV20-1 and J is TRBJ1-6, with D unclear. This CDR3 comprises 14 residues. From germline, CDR1 is DFQATT and CDR2 SNEGSKA (reference sequence). V lost 4 bases and J lost 10, with 17 bases in between. The CDR3 spells CSATSSLAESPLHF. In DNA form, the CDR3 reads TGCAGTGCTACCTCCAGCCTAGCTGAGTCACCCCTCCACTTT.

The J gene is TRBJ2-2, the V gene TRBV5-1, with 7 bases that match TRBD2. Per germline, CDR1 SGHRS and CDR2 YFSETQ. V lost 0 bases, J lost 8 bases, and 7 bases stayed unmatched. CDR3 size: 15 residues. The CDR3 region has the DNA TGCGCCAGCAGCTTGGCAGCGGGAAGTTCAGGGGAGCTGTTTTTT. It encodes CASSLAAGSSGELFF.